The 23 T cell receptor beta chains presented below share a single source sample, sequenced in a study of pediatric ulcerative colitis. Only in-frame clones appear in the TCRdb table, and some are missing; sequencing was by immunoSEQ multiplex PCR. The sample records roughly 54,000 clones, about 87% being singletons. The sample comprised blood. These receptors originate from a boy aged 5-17 years who was a control in a study of pediatric ulcerative colitis.

The chain combines TRBV13 with TRBJ2-7; 9 bases fit TRBD1. The V gene's germline CDR1 is PRHDT and CDR2 FYEKMQ (reference sequence). This CDR3 comprises 16 residues. V shed 0 bases and J 4 bases; nucleotides not matched to a gene: 7. CDR3 DNA sequence: TGTGCCAGCAGCTTAGGCCGAGGGACAGGGTCATACGAGCAGTACTTC. This sequence encodes CASSLGRGTGSYEQYF.

V usage is TRBV10-3 and J usage is TRBJ1-1, with TRBD1 matching 8 bases. The germline V gene encodes CDR1 ENHRY and CDR2 SYGVKD. V lost 2 bases, J lost 1 base, and 12 bases stayed unmatched. The CDR3 loop spans 18 amino acids. The CDR3 reads CAISENPGQVVGNTEAFF. The DNA for the CDR3 is TGTGCCATCAGTGAGAACCCGGGACAGGTCGTTGGGAACACTGAAGCTTTCTTT.

This chain joins TRBV4-1 and TRBJ2-7, with TRBD2 identical over 8 bases. CDR1 MGHRA and CDR2 YSYEKL come from the germline V gene. This CDR3 has 14 residues. The V and J ends lost 3 bases and 3 bases, in that order; junction bases with no gene match: 4. The CDR3 here is CASSHGTSGYEQYF. CDR3 nucleotide sequence: TGCGCCAGCAGCCACGGGACTAGTGGCTACGAGCAGTACTTC.

The chain is built from TRBV28 and TRBJ2-1; 13 bases agree with TRBD2. CDR1 MDHEN and CDR2 SYDVKM come from the germline V gene. V gave up 2 bases and J gave up 9 bases; unmatched junction bases: 7. The CDR3 runs 16 residues. CDR3 bases: TGTGCCAGCAGTTTACCCACTAGCGGGAGGGCGGGTGAGCAGTTCTTC. Protein sequence: CASSLPTSGRAGEQFF.

The rearrangement uses TRBV6-1 and TRBJ1-3; TRBD1 agrees at 8 bases. Germline lookup yields CDR1 MNHNS and CDR2 SASEGT. J gave up 0 bases and V 0 bases, and 7 bases lay outside the gene matches. The CDR3 is 18 residues long. In DNA form, the CDR3 reads TGTGCCAGCAGTGAAGCGGCAGGGGGCCTACCCTCTGGAAACACCATATATTTT. It translates to CASSEAAGGLPSGNTIYF.

J is TRBJ2-6 and V is TRBV30; possible D gene TRBD1, 6 bases. The length of the CDR3 is 14 residues. Germline values: CDR1 GTSNPN, CDR2 SVGIG (reference sequence). Trimming cost V 5 bases and J 3 bases, with 11 bases left between them. This chain's CDR3 is CAWGRGSGANVLTF. The DNA for the CDR3 is TGTGCCTGGGGCAGGGGTAGTGGGGCCAACGTCCTGACTTTC.

This clone was counted once. The chain uses TRBV12-5 and TRBJ1-1; D is ambiguous. The CDR3 runs 11 residues. Per the germline V gene, CDR1 is LGHNT and CDR2 is FRNRAP. Trimming cost V 6 bases and J 2 bases, with 4 bases left between them. CDR3 DNA sequence: TGTGCTAGTGGAATAAACACTGAAGCTTTCTTT. It yields the protein CASGINTEAFF.

The chain links TRBV29-1 to TRBJ2-3; no clear D gene. Trimming shortened V by 8 bases and J by 2 bases, and 11 bases separated the two germline ends. Germline V CDR1 and CDR2: SQVTM, ANQGSEA. The CDR3 has 12 amino acids. CDR3 in DNA: TGCAGCTCCCAAAGGCTCACAGATACGCAGTATTTT. Translated: CSSQRLTDTQYF.

The chain uses TRBV5-5 and TRBJ2-7; no firm D call. This CDR3 has 13 residues. Germline V lookup: CDR1 SGHKS, CDR2 YYEKEE (reference sequence). Trimming shortened V by 1 base and J by 3 bases, and 8 bases separated the two germline ends. The CDR3 sequence is CASSLSRFYEQYF. CDR3 nucleotide sequence: TGTGCCAGCAGCTTGAGTAGATTCTACGAGCAGTACTTC. Full variable domain (remainder filled in from reference TRBV5-5 and TRBJ2-7): DAGVTQSPTHLIKTRGQQVTLRCSPISGHKSVSWYQQVLGQGPQFIFQYYEKEERGRGNFPDRFSARQFPNYSSELNVNALLLGDSALYLCASSLSRFYEQYFGPGTRLTVT.

J is TRBJ1-5 and V is TRBV28, with a possible D match to TRBD1 (6 bases). CDR3 size: 17 residues. CDR1 MDHEN and CDR2 SYDVKM come from the germline V gene. The germline V and J ends were trimmed by 2 bases and 1 base, with 15 bases remaining between them. The CDR3 nucleotides read TGTGCCAGCAGTTTAGGGGGCCTCGGGGAGAGCAATCAGCCCCAGCATTTT. Translating it yields CASSLGGLGESNQPQHF.

V is TRBV5-8 and J is TRBJ2-3, with D possibly TRBD1 on 5 matching bases. CDR1 and CDR2 from the germline V gene are SGHTS and YDEGEE. The germline V and J ends were trimmed by 4 bases and 5 bases, with 11 bases remaining between them. The CDR3 loop spans 13 amino acids. In nucleotides, the CDR3 is TGTGCCAGCAGCAACTTCCAGGGAGATACGCAGTATTTT. Translating it yields CASSNFQGDTQYF.

V usage is TRBV4-1 and J usage is TRBJ2-1; the match to TRBD2 covers 15 bases. With V trimmed by 3 bases and J by 6 bases, 12 bases remained unmatched. The CDR3 consists of 19 residues. Per germline, CDR1 MGHRA and CDR2 YSYEKL. CDR3 protein: CASSQGGTSGRYISNEQFF. In DNA form, the CDR3 reads TGCGCCAGCAGCCAGGGGGGGACTAGCGGGAGGTACATCTCCAATGAGCAGTTCTTC.

The sample holds a few counts of this clone. The CDR3 DNA reads as TGTGCCAGTAGTATGGCAGGGGTGAGGACTAGCGGGGCGTTGGAGCAGTTCTTC. Its protein is CASSMAGVRTSGALEQFF. The V gene is TRBV19, the J gene TRBJ2-1, with 12 positions matching TRBD2. CDR3 size: 18 residues. V dropped 3 bases and J dropped 10; count of bases not matched to a gene: 16. Germline V CDR1 and CDR2: LNHDA, SQIVND (reference sequence).

This clone was seen once. This sequence joins TRBV9 and TRBJ2-3, with TRBD2 matching 7 bases. CDR3 size: 17 residues. CDR1 and CDR2 from the germline V gene are SGDLS and YYNGEE. V lost 4 bases, J lost 1 base, and 12 bases stayed unmatched. The CDR3 DNA follows: TGTGCCAGCAGCCCACCAATTAGCGGGCCTGGCACAGATACGCAGTATTTT. Protein sequence: CASSPPISGPGTDTQYF. Looking up the rest from reference TRBV9 and TRBJ2-3 gives the full variable domain: DSGVTQTPKHLITATGQRVTLRCSPRSGDLSVYWYQQSLDQGLQFLIQYYNGEERAKGNILERFSAQQFPDLHSELNLSSLELGDSALYFCASSPPISGPGTDTQYFGPGTRLTVL.

This clone was recorded only once. The CDR3 spells CASSPYWGRATNEKLFF. The CDR3 DNA reads as TGTGCCAGCTCACCATACTGGGGTCGTGCAACTAATGAAAAACTGTTTTTT. This sequence joins TRBV18 and TRBJ1-4; D call uncertain. This CDR3 has 17 amino acids. Trimming cost V 2 bases and J 0 bases, with 13 bases left between them. The germline V gene encodes CDR1 KGHSH and CDR2 LQKENI.

The chain joins TRBV7-9 to TRBJ2-3; a possible D gene is TRBD1 (6 bases). Germline V lookup: CDR1 SEHNR, CDR2 FQNEAQ (reference sequence). V was shortened by 5 bases and J by 2 bases, with 17 bases between the two germline ends. CDR3 length: 16 amino acids. The CDR3 DNA reads TGTGCCAGCAGCCAGCCCACGAGGGGGTACACAGATACGCAGTATTTT. Protein product: CASSQPTRGYTDTQYF.

V is TRBV5-1 and J is TRBJ1-2; D is perhaps TRBD1 (5 bases). Trimming removed 4 bases from V and 0 bases from J, with 19 bases in between. The CDR3 has 17 residues. The germline V gene encodes CDR1 SGHRS and CDR2 YFSETQ. DNA of the CDR3: TGCGCCAGCAGCCCAGAAGGACTACAGGCTTCTAACTATGGCTACACCTTC. Encoded protein: CASSPEGLQASNYGYTF.

V usage is TRBV28 and J usage is TRBJ2-7; no firm D call. CDR3 length: 12 amino acids. Germline CDR1 MDHEN, CDR2 SYDVKM. The germline V and J ends were trimmed by 2 bases and 3 bases, with 5 bases remaining between them. The CDR3 is CASSLTNYEQYF. For the CDR3, the DNA is TGTGCCAGCAGTTTAACAAACTACGAGCAGTACTTC.

The gene calls are TRBV19 and TRBJ2-2; D not resolved. The CDR3 totals 13 residues. Per the germline V gene, CDR1 is LNHDA and CDR2 is SQIVND (reference sequence). V was shortened by 3 bases and J by 4 bases, with 6 bases between the two germline ends. CDR3 region: CASSMASTGELFF. The CDR3 nucleotides are TGTGCCAGTAGTATGGCTTCCACCGGGGAGCTGTTTTTT.

This chain joins TRBV5-1 and TRBJ2-5; 9 nucleotides align to TRBD1. The CDR3 consists of 15 residues. With V trimmed by 0 bases and J by 4 bases, 4 bases remained unmatched. Germline V CDR1 and CDR2: SGHRS, YFSETQ. In DNA form, the CDR3 reads TGCGCCAGCAGCTTGGATTCGGACAGGGGAGAGACCCAGTACTTC. This codes for CASSLDSDRGETQYF.

In this sample, this clone turned up once. The chain joins TRBV29-1 to TRBJ2-7; TRBD2 matches 12 bases. There are 14 residues in the CDR3. Germline-derived CDR1 and CDR2 are SQVTM and ANQGSEA. Trimming removed 6 bases from V and 2 bases from J; junction bases left unmatched: 5. In nucleotides, the CDR3 is TGCAGCGTCTCCCCTAGCGGGAGGGCCTACGAGCAGTACTTC. The encoded protein is CSVSPSGRAYEQYF.

V usage is TRBV5-6 and J usage is TRBJ1-1; 10 bases align to TRBD1. The CDR3 sequence is 14 residues long. Germline loops: CDR1 SGHDT, CDR2 YYEEEE. V was pared by 5 bases and J by 4 bases, with 5 bases of the junction left unmatched. The CDR3 DNA sequence: TGTGCCAGCAGAAAGACAGGGGGCGTCACTGAAGCTTTCTTT. Its protein is CASRKTGGVTEAFF.

The V call is TRBV6-5, the J call TRBJ1-1, with D unresolved. Germline V gene data show CDR1 as MNHEY and CDR2 as SVGAGI. The CDR3 is made up of 13 amino acids. Trimming took 4 bases from V and 3 from J, leaving 9 bases between them. For the CDR3, the DNA is TGTGCCAGCAGTTCCCCTCAGGACACTGAAGCTTTCTTT. Its protein product is CASSSPQDTEAFF.